One sample yielded the 5 T cell receptor beta chains listed below, sequenced in a study of T cell responses to AZD1222 COVID-19 vaccine. Assay used: immunoSEQ multiplex PCR; TCRdb lists only in-frame clones, some missing. The table lists fewer than 120,000 clones, about 90% of them singletons. The starting material was peripheral blood, obtained on day 0 of AZD1222 vaccination. These receptors came from an adult in good health.

This chain uses TRBV14 with TRBJ1-2; TRBD1 agrees at 11 bases. With V trimmed by 4 bases and J by 6 bases, 4 bases remained unmatched. Germline V gene sequence: CDR1 SGHDN, CDR2 FVKESK. The CDR3 consists of 14 residues. CDR3 DNA: TGTGCCAGCAGCCGGGGACAGGGGGAAGATGGCTACACCTTC. As protein: CASSRGQGEDGYTF.

The V gene is TRBV10-1, the J gene TRBJ2-2; D is unclear. The CDR3 consists of 12 residues. Per the germline V gene, CDR1 is WNHNN and CDR2 is SYGVQD (reference sequence). Trimming took off 3 bases at V and 7 bases at J, with 6 bases between the two ends. The CDR3 region is CASSDPHGELFF. CDR3 bases: TGCGCCAGCAGTGATCCCCACGGGGAGCTGTTTTTT.

V gene TRBV19 combines with J gene TRBJ1-5; D gene uncertain. The length of the CDR3 is 17 residues. Trimming removed 3 bases from V and 0 bases from J, with 15 bases in between. The germline CDR1 and CDR2 sequences are LNHDA and SQIVND (reference sequence). CDR3 DNA: TGTGCCAGTAGTATTTCCCAGGCCAGGCATAGCAATCAGCCCCAGCATTTT. As protein: CASSISQARHSNQPQHF.

The rearrangement uses TRBV2 and TRBJ1-4; D might be TRBD1 (6 bases). Trimming took 8 bases from V and 8 from J, leaving 18 bases between them. The CDR3 has 14 amino acids. Germline V CDR1 and CDR2: SNHLY, FYNNEI. The CDR3 DNA reads TGTGCCAGCGACCCTTTGGGGGCAGGCGAAAAACTGTTTTTT. It specifies CASDPLGAGEKLFF.

Turning to this clone: The sample carries other DNA sequences with the same CDR3. The genes are TRBV5-1 and TRBJ1-4; 7 nucleotides line up with TRBD1. With V trimmed by 2 bases and J by 6 bases, 4 bases remained unmatched. Looked up from germline, CDR1 is SGHRS and CDR2 is YFSETQ. CDR3 length equals 14 residues. The CDR3 spells CASSFGQGDEKLFF. The CDR3 nucleotides are TGCGCCAGCAGCTTCGGGCAGGGGGATGAAAAACTGTTTTTT.